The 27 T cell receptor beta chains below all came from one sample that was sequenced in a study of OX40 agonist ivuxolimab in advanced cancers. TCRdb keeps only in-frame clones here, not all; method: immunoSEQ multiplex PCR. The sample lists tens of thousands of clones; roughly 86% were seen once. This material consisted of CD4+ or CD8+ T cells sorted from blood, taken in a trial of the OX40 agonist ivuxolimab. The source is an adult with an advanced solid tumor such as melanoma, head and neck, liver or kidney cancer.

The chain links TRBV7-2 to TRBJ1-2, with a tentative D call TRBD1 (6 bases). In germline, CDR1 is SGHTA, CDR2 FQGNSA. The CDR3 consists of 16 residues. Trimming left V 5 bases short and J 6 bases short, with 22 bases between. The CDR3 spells CASSRPTLTGRDGYTF. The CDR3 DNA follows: TGTGCCAGCAGCCGTCCCACCCTCACAGGGAGAGATGGCTACACCTTC.

The CDR3 is CASTWTGDWGYTF. The DNA of the CDR3 is TGTGCCAGCACCTGGACAGGGGACTGGGGCTACACCTTC. J is TRBJ1-2 and V is TRBV28; 9 bases agree with TRBD1. J was trimmed by 8 bases and V by 7 bases; bases with no gene match: 8. The V gene's germline CDR1 is MDHEN and CDR2 SYDVKM. This CDR3 is 13 amino acids long.

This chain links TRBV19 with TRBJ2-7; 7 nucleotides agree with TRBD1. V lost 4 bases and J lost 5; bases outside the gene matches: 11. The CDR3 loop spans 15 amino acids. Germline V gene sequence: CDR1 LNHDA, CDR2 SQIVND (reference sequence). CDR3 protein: CASSRRLDRANEQYF. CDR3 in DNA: TGTGCCAGTAGTAGACGACTTGACAGGGCCAACGAGCAGTACTTC.

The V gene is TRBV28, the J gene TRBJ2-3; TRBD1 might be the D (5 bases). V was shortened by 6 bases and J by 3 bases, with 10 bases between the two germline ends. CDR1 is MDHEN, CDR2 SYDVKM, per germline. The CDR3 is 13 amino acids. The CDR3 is CASSGQKTDTQYF. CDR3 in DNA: TGTGCCAGCAGCGGACAAAAGACAGATACGCAGTATTTT.

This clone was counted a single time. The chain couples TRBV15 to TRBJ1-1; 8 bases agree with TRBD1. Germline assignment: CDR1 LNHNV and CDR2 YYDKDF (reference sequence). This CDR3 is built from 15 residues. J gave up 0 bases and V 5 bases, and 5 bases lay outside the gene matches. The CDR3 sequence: CATSGTGYLNTEAFF. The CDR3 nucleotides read TGTGCCACCAGCGGGACAGGTTACCTGAACACTGAAGCTTTCTTT.

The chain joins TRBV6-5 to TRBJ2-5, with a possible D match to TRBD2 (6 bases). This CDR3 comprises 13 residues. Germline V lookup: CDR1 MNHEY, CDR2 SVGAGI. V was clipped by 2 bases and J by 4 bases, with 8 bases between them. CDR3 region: CASSYRDSETQYF. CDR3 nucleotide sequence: TGTGCCAGCAGTTACCGGGACTCAGAGACCCAGTACTTC.

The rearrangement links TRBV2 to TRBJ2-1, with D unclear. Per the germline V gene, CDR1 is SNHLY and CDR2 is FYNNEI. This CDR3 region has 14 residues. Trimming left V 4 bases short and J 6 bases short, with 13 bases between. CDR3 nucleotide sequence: TGTGCCAGCAGTGTAGGAGTTGCGGTCAATGAGCAGTTCTTC. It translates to CASSVGVAVNEQFF.

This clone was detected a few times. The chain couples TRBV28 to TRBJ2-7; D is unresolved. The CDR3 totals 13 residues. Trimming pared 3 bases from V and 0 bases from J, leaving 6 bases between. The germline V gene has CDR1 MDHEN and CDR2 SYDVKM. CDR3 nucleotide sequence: TGTGCCAGCAGTTTCGCCAGCTCCTACGAGCAGTACTTC. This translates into CASSFASSYEQYF.

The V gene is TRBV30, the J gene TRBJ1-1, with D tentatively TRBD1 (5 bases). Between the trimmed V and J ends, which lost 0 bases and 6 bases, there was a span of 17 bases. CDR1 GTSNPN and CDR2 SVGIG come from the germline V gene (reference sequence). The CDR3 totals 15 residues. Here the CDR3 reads CAWSVLGAEDSEAFF. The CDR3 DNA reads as TGTGCCTGGAGTGTACTAGGGGCCGAGGACTCTGAAGCTTTCTTT.

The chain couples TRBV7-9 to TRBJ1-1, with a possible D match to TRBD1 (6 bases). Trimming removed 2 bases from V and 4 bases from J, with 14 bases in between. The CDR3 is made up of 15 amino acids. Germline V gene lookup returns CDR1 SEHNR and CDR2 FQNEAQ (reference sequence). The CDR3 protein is CASSLRGAPTTEAFF. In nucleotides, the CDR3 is TGTGCCAGCAGCTTAAGGGGGGCCCCGACCACTGAAGCTTTCTTT.

The CDR3, as DNA: TGCGCCAGCAGCCAACGACTAGCGTTTACGGATGAGCAGTTCTTC. This encodes CASSQRLAFTDEQFF. This chain links TRBV4-3 with TRBJ2-1; 8 nucleotides line up with TRBD2. Germline CDR1 and CDR2: LGHNA and YSLEER. With V trimmed by 2 bases and J by 8 bases, 8 bases remained unmatched. The CDR3 spans 15 residues.

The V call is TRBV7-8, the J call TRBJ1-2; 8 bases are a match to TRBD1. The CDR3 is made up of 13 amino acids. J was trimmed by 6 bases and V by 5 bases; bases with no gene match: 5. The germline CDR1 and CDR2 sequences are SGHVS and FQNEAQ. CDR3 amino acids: CASSRDRFDGYTF. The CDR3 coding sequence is TGTGCCAGCAGCCGGGACAGGTTCGATGGCTACACCTTC.

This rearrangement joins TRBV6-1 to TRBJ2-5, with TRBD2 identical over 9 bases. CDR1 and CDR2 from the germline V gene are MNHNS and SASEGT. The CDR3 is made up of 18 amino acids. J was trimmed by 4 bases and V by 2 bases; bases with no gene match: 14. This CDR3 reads CASSERLAGIGNSETQYF. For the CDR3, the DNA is TGTGCCAGCAGTGAAAGGCTAGCGGGAATCGGTAACTCAGAGACCCAGTACTTC.

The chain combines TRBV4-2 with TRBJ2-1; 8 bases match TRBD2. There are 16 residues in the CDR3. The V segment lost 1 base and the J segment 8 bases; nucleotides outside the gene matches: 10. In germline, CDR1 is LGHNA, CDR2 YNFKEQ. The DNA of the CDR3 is TGTGCCAGCAGCCAAGCCCTAGCGGGTGTTTATCATGAGCAGTTCTTC. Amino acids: CASSQALAGVYHEQFF.

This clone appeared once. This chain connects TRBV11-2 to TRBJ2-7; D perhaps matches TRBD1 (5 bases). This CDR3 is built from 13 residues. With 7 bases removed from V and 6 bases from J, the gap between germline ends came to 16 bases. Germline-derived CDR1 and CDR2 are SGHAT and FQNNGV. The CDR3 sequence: CASTFYQGLEQYF. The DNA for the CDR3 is TGTGCCAGCACCTTCTACCAGGGCCTCGAGCAGTACTTC.

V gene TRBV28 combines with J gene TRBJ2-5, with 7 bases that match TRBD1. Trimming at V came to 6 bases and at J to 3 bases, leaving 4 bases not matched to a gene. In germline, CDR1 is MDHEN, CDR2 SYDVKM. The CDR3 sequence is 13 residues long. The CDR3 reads CASRPTGEETQYF. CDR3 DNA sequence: TGTGCCAGCAGACCAACAGGGGAAGAGACCCAGTACTTC.

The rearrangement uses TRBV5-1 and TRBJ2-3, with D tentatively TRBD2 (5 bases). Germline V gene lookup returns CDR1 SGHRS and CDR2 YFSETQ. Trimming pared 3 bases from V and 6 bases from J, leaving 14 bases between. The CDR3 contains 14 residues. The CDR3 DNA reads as TGCGCCAGCAGCTCGAAAGCGGTTTCGGATACGCAGTATTTT. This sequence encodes CASSSKAVSDTQYF.

In DNA form, the CDR3 reads TGTGCCAGCAGCACCCGGGGAGAGACCCAGTACTTC. Its translation is CASSTRGETQYF. The chain has TRBV2 and TRBJ2-5; possibly TRBD2 for D (5 bases). From germline, CDR1 is SNHLY and CDR2 FYNNEI. The germline V and J ends were trimmed by 6 bases and 4 bases, with 9 bases remaining between them. The length of the CDR3 is 12 residues.

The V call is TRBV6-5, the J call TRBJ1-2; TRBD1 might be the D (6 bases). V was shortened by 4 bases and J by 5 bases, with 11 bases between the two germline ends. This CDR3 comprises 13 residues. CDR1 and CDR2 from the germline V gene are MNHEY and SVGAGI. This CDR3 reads CASSSGQLYGYTF. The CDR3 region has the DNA TGTGCCAGCAGTTCCGGACAGCTTTATGGCTACACCTTC.

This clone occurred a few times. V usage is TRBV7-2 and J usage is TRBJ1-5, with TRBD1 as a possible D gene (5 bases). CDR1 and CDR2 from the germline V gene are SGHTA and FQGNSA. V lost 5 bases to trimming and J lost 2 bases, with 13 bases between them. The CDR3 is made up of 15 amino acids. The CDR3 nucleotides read TGTGCCAGCAGCCCGCAGGGTATTCGCAATCAGCCCCAGCATTTT. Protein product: CASSPQGIRNQPQHF.

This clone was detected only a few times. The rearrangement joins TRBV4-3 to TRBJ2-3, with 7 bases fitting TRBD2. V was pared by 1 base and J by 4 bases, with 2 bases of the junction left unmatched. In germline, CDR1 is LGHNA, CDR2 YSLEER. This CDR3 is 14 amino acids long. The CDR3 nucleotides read TGCGCCAGCAGCCAAGGAGCGGGACCAGATACGCAGTATTTT. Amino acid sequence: CASSQGAGPDTQYF.

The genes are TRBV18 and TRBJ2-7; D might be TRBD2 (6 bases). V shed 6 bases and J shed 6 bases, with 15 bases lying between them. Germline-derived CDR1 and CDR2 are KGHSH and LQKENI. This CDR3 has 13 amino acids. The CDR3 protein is CASSPYGSPEQYF. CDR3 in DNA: TGTGCCAGCTCCCCCTACGGGAGCCCCGAGCAGTACTTC.

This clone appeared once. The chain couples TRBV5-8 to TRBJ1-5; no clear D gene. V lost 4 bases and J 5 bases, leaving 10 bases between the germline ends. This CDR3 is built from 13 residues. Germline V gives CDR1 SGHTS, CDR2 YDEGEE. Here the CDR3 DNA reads TGTGCCAGCAGCCCCCAGCCTGATCAGCCCCAGCATTTT. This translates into CASSPQPDQPQHF.

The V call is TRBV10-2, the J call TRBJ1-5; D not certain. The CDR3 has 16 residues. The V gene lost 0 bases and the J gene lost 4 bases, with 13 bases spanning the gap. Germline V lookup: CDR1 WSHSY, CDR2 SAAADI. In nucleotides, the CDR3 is TGCGCCAGCAGTGAGTCGAAACAGTTTCGTAATCAGCCCCAGCATTTT. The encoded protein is CASSESKQFRNQPQHF.

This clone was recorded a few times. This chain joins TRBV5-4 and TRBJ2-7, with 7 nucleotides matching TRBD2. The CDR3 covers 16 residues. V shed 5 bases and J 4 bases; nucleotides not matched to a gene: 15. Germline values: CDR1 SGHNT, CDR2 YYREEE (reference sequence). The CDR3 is CASRSASPSGLYEQYF. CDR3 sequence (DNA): TGTGCCAGCAGAAGTGCATCCCCTAGCGGACTTTACGAGCAGTACTTC.

CDR3 DNA sequence: TGTGCCAGCAGTGTAGAGGCGGGGCTTATCAATGAGCAGTTCTTC. Its translation: CASSVEAGLINEQFF. This chain connects TRBV6-1 to TRBJ2-1; D is possibly TRBD2 (6 bases). Germline assignment: CDR1 MNHNS and CDR2 SASEGT. The CDR3 sequence is 15 residues long. The germline V and J ends were trimmed by 4 bases and 6 bases, with 16 bases remaining between them.

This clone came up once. CDR3 nucleotides: TGTGCCTGGAGTTGGACTAGCGGCAAGGCACGGTTCTTC. Translated, it gives CAWSWTSGKARFF. The gene calls are TRBV30 and TRBJ2-1; 10 bases are a match to TRBD2. This CDR3 spans 13 amino acids. Losses at the gene ends were 2 bases for V and 15 bases for J; bases not matched to a gene: 10. The germline CDR1 and CDR2 sequences are GTSNPN and SVGIG (reference sequence).